This paragraph reports one TCR beta chain. TCRdb re-called the PCR reads through MiXCR. Here the sample spans under 4,500 clones, 30% to 45% being singletons. Germline-derived CDR1 and CDR2 are SNHLY and FYNNEI. The CDR3 spans 16 residues. V shed 4 bases and J 5 bases; nucleotides not matched to a gene: 9. The sample is drawn from a study of metastatic and nonmetastatic thyroid tumors. The wider study: Comparison of repertoires was carried out across blood and tumor or nodule tissue from malignant and benign thyroid patients.

Patients were all untreated before their thyroid surgery. The rearrangement links TRBV2 to TRBJ2-2; 8 bases map to TRBD1. Specimen: tumor tissue. This receptor was obtained from a male donor with papillary thyroid cancer or a benign thyroid nodule (not recorded which). Some clones in this sample may be carry-over from other donors' samples. This chain's CDR3 is CASSGGQVAGTGELFF. The CDR3, as DNA: TGTGCCAGCAGTGGGGGACAGGTGGCAGGTACCGGGGAGCTGTTTTTT. Full variable domain (missing parts from reference TRBV2 and TRBJ2-2): EPEVTQTPSHQVTQMGQEVILRCVPISNHLYFYWYRQILGQKVEFLVSFYNNEISEKSEIFDDQFSVERPDGSNFTLKIRSTKLEDSAMYFCASSGGQVAGTGELFFGEGSRLTVL.